A selection of T cell receptor beta chains follows, all from one sample in a study of shared clonotypes between healthy human individuals. TCRdb keeps only in-frame clones here, not all; method: immunoSEQ multiplex PCR. The table lists over a million clones, 75% to 80% of them singletons. What was sequenced was memory CD4+ T cells from PBMCs. The receptors here all came from a man younger than 35 in good health. Some clones in this sample may be carry-over from other donors' samples. The CDR3 runs from the conserved cysteine through the conserved F or W. The order of the fields is CDR3 protein, CDR3 DNA, clone size, J gene, V gene, D gene. The D gene is left open where the match is weak. Some rows have no size entry. The others give once, few or many, or a class for an expanded clone.

CASKGIRGPYNEQFF | TGTGCCAGCAAAGGAATCAGGGGCCCCTACAATGAGCAGTTCTTC | . | TRBJ2-1 | TRBV27 | .
CASSLAAMDEQFF | TGCGCCAGCAGCTTGGCAGCTATGGATGAGCAGTTCTTC | few | TRBJ2-1 | TRBV5-1 | .
CASSFGAGGSGELFF | TGTGCCAGCAGTTTTGGGGCCGGGGGATCCGGGGAGCTGTTTTTT | . | TRBJ2-2 | TRBV28 | .
CASSLVRGDYGYTF | TGTGCCAGCAGCTTAGTGCGGGGAGACTATGGCTACACCTTC | few | TRBJ1-2 | TRBV7-2 | .
CASSQGQGGGETQYF | TGCGCCAGCAGCCAAGGACAGGGTGGAGGGGAGACCCAGTACTTC | . | TRBJ2-5 | TRBV4-1 | .
CATSRDPGNTIYF | TGTGCCACCAGCAGAGATCCTGGAAACACCATATATTTT | few | TRBJ1-3 | TRBV15 | .
CASSNLKPDEAFF | TGTGCCAGCAGCAACCTGAAGCCCGATGAAGCTTTCTTT | once | TRBJ1-1 | TRBV7-6 | .
CASSQKGQSGYEQYF | TGCGCCAGCAGCCAGAAGGGACAGTCCGGCTACGAGCAGTACTTC | . | TRBJ2-7 | TRBV4-3 | TRBD1
CASSVSASSYGYTF | TGTGCCAGCAGTGTGTCAGCATCGAGCTATGGCTACACCTTC | . | TRBJ1-2 | TRBV6-1 | .
CASSLLGAEAFF | TGCGCCAGCAGCTTGCTGGGAGCTGAAGCTTTCTTT | . | TRBJ1-1 | TRBV5-1 | .
CASSLYGTVFTEAFF | TGTGCCAGCAGCTTATATGGGACAGTTTTCACTGAAGCTTTCTTT | . | TRBJ1-1 | TRBV7-9 | TRBD1
CASRMGYTEAFF | TGTGCCAGCAGGATGGGGTACACTGAAGCTTTCTTT | . | TRBJ1-1 | TRBV28 | .
CASSHPPRVPRQFF | TGTGCCAGCAGTCACCCTCCCCGGGTCCCTCGGCAGTTCTTC | few | TRBJ2-1 | TRBV6-5 | .
CASSNPAYLGANVLTF | TGTGCCAGTAGTAACCCGGCCTACCTCGGGGCCAACGTCCTGACTTTC | . | TRBJ2-6 | TRBV19 | .
CASSLEGRETQYF | TGTGCCAGCAGCTTGGAAGGACGGGAGACCCAGTACTTC | . | TRBJ2-5 | TRBV5-5 | .
CASSETSGRMDTQYF | TGTGCCAGCAGTGAGACTAGCGGGAGGATGGATACGCAGTATTTT | . | TRBJ2-3 | TRBV6-4 | TRBD2
CASSGDLSSYNEQFF | TGTGCCAGCAGCGGGGACCTGAGCTCCTACAATGAGCAGTTCTTC | once | TRBJ2-1 | TRBV9 | .
CASRGTGQPGETQYF | TGCGCCAGCAGGGGGACCGGACAGCCCGGAGAGACCCAGTACTTC | . | TRBJ2-5 | TRBV5-1 | .
CASSLTGTGLYEQYF | TGTGCCAGCAGCTTAACCGGGACAGGGTTGTACGAGCAGTACTTC | . | TRBJ2-7 | TRBV7-3 | TRBD1
CASSKGQGAETQYF | TGTGCCAGCAGCAAAGGACAGGGGGCCGAGACCCAGTACTTC | few | TRBJ2-5 | TRBV21-1 | .
CSVAETSGRTDTQYF | TGCAGCGTTGCCGAGACTAGCGGGAGGACAGATACGCAGTATTTT | . | TRBJ2-3 | TRBV29-1 | TRBD2
CASSVPNERGTYEQYF | TGTGCCAGCAGCGTGCCGAACGAGCGGGGAACCTACGAGCAGTACTTC | . | TRBJ2-7 | TRBV11-3 | TRBD2
CASSDRGQGGNEQFF | TGTGCCAGCAGTGATCGGGGACAGGGGGGCAATGAGCAGTTCTTC | many | TRBJ2-1 | TRBV2 | TRBD1
CASSVGPNYGYTF | TGTGCCAGCAGCGTAGGGCCTAACTATGGCTACACCTTC | few | TRBJ1-2 | TRBV9 | .
CASSPGPEVETQYF | TGTGCCAGCAGCCCGGGACCAGAAGTAGAGACCCAGTACTTC | many | TRBJ2-5 | TRBV5-4 | .
CASNLGGLETYEQYF | TGCGCCAGCAACCTAGGGGGACTAGAGACCTACGAGCAGTACTTC | . | TRBJ2-7 | TRBV5-1 | TRBD2
CASSPSRGGNTEAFF | TGTGCCAGCAGCCCATCGAGGGGAGGGAACACTGAAGCTTTCTTT | . | TRBJ1-1 | TRBV7-9 | .
CASSVPGRLSYGYTF | TGTGCCAGCAGTGTACCCGGACGGCTCTCCTATGGCTACACCTTC | . | TRBJ1-2 | TRBV28 | .
CASTEDRSLSGYTF | TGTGCCAGCACTGAGGACAGAAGTCTCTCTGGCTACACCTTC | . | TRBJ1-2 | TRBV2 | .
CSAWGYYGYTF | TGCAGCGCCTGGGGCTACTATGGCTACACCTTC | . | TRBJ1-2 | TRBV29-1 | .
CASSSVVPGTSGSLTDTQYF | TGCGCCAGCAGTAGTGTAGTGCCCGGGACTAGCGGGAGCCTGACAGATACGCAGTATTTT | . | TRBJ2-3 | TRBV5-1 | TRBD2